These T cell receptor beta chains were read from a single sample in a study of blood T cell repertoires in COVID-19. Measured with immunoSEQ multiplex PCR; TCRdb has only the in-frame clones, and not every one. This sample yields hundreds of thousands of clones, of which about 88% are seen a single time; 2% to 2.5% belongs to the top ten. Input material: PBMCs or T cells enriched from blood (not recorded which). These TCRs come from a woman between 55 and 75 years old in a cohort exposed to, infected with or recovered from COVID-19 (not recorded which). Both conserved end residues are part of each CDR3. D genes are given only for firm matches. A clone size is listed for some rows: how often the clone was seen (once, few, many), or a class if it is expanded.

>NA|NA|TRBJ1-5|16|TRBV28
CASSRERGGDNQPQHF
TGTGCCAGCAGCAGAGAGAGGGGGGGAGACAATCAGCCCCAGCATTTT
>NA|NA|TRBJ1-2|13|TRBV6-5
CASSPPVNYGYTF
TGTGCCAGCAGTCCACCAGTAAACTATGGCTACACCTTC
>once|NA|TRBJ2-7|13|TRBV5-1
CASSPGVGAEQYF
TGCGCCAGCAGCCCGGGGGTGGGCGCCGAGCAGTACTTC
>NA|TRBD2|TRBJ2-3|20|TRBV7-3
CASSSRGSGSSRRGTDTQYF
TGTGCCAGCAGCTCCCGGGGTAGCGGGAGCTCCCGGCGGGGCACAGATACGCAGTATTTT
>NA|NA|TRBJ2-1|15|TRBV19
CASKDSEAPYNEQFF
TGTGCCAGTAAAGACTCCGAGGCCCCCTACAATGAGCAGTTCTTC
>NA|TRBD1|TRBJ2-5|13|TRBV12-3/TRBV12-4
CASSKGQGETQYF
TGTGCCAGCAGTAAAGGACAGGGGGAGACCCAGTACTTC
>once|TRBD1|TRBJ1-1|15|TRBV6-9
CASSSPTGLSTEAFF
TGTGCCAGCAGTTCCCCGACAGGGCTGAGCACTGAAGCTTTCTTT
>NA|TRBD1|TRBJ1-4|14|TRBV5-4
CASSRQGPNEKLFF
TGTGCCAGCAGCCGACAGGGGCCGAATGAAAAACTGTTTTTT
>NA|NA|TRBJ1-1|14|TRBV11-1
CASSFQGGVAEAFF
TGTGCCAGCAGCTTTCAGGGAGGAGTTGCTGAAGCTTTCTTT
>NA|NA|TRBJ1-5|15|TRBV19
CASNRQVGINQPQHF
TGTGCCAGTAACCGACAGGTCGGAATCAATCAGCCCCAGCATTTT
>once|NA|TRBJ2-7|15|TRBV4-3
CASSQESGGSYEQYF
TGCGCCAGCAGCCAAGAGTCCGGGGGATCCTACGAGCAGTACTTC
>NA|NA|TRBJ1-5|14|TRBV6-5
CASSPRTVNQPQHF
TGTGCCAGCAGTCCCCGGACAGTCAATCAGCCCCAGCATTTT
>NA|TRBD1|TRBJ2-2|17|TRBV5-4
CASSPRQGTWVTGELFF
TGTGCCAGCAGCCCAAGACAGGGGACGTGGGTCACCGGGGAGCTGTTTTTT
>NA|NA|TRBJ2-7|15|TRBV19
CASSIALRQKYEQYF
TGTGCCAGTAGTATAGCATTAAGACAGAAATACGAGCAGTACTTC
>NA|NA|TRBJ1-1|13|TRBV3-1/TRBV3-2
CASSQALNTEAFF
TGTGCCAGCAGCCAAGCCCTCAACACTGAAGCTTTCTTT
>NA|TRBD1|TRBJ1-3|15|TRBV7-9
CASSLTGVTGNTIYF
TGTGCCAGCAGCTTGACAGGGGTGACTGGAAACACCATATATTTT
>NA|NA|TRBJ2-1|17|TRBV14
CASSQDSAAGRYNEQFF
TGTGCCAGCAGCCAAGATTCGGCGGCGGGTCGCTACAATGAGCAGTTCTTC
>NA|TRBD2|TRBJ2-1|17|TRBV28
CASSPHRTSPPYNEQFF
TGTGCCAGCAGTCCCCACCGGACTAGCCCCCCCTACAATGAGCAGTTCTTC
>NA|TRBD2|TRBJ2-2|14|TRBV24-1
CATRDSGTAGELFF
TGTGCCACCAGGGATAGCGGGACTGCCGGGGAGCTGTTTTTT
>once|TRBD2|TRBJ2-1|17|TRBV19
CASSIDLHSGSWNEQFF
TGTGCCAGTAGTATAGATCTACATAGCGGGAGTTGGAATGAGCAGTTCTTC
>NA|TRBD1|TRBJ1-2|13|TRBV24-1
CATSDRVNYGYTF
TGTGCCACCAGCGACAGGGTTAACTATGGCTACACCTTC
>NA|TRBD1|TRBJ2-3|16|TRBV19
CASFPGQGYSTDTQYF
TGTGCCAGCTTTCCGGGACAGGGGTATTCCACAGATACGCAGTATTTT
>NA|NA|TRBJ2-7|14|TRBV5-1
CASTTMDRNYEQYF
TGCGCCAGCACCACGATGGACAGAAACTACGAGCAGTACTTC
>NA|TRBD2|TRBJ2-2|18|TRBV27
CASSSSRTSGIGTGELFF
TGTGCCAGCAGTTCTTCCCGGACTAGCGGGATAGGCACCGGGGAGCTGTTTTTT
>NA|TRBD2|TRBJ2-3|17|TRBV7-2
CASSLQSSGRASDTQYF
TGTGCCAGCAGCTTACAATCTAGCGGGAGGGCGTCAGATACGCAGTATTTT
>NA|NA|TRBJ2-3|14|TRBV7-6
CASSPGYSTDTQYF
TGTGCCAGCAGCCCCGGGTACAGCACAGATACGCAGTATTTT
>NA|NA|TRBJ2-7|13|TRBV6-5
CASRTTAAYEQYF
TGTGCCAGCAGAACGACAGCCGCCTACGAGCAGTACTTC
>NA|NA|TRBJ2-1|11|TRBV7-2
CASSLSSEQFF
TGTGCCAGCAGCTTATCCTCTGAGCAGTTCTTC
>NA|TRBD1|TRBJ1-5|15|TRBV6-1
CASSPGQGRGQPQHF
TGTGCCAGCAGTCCGGGACAGGGACGAGGACAGCCCCAGCATTTT
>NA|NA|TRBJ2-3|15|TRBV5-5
CASSPGTPLTDTQYF
TGTGCCAGCAGCCCCGGGACTCCCCTCACAGATACGCAGTATTTT
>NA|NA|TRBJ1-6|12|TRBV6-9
CASSYRNSPLHF
TGTGCCAGCAGTTACAGGAATTCACCCCTCCACTTT
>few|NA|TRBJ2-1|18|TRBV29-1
CSVSALNSAGSPRNEQFF
TGCAGCGTTTCTGCACTGAACTCCGCGGGGTCCCCAAGGAATGAGCAGTTCTTC
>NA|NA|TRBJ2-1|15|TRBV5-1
CASSVVGDSYNEQFF
TGCGCCAGCAGTGTGGTGGGAGACTCCTACAATGAGCAGTTCTTC
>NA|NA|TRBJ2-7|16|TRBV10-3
CAISESRDTHRGEQYF
TGTGCCATCAGTGAGTCCCGGGACACCCATCGAGGGGAGCAGTACTTC
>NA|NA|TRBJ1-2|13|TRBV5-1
CASSPRGGDGYTF
TGCGCCAGCAGCCCTAGGGGGGGAGATGGCTACACCTTC
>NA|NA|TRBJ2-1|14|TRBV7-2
CASSPQTNYNEQFF
TGTGCCAGCAGCCCCCAAACAAATTACAATGAGCAGTTCTTC
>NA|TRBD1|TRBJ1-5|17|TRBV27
CASSLNRGSNSNQPQHF
TGTGCCAGCAGTTTAAACAGGGGGAGTAATAGCAATCAGCCCCAGCATTTT
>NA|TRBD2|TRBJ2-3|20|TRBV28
CASRDYRGQGLAGETDTQYF
TGTGCCAGCAGGGACTACAGGGGGCAAGGACTAGCGGGAGAAACAGATACGCAGTATTTT
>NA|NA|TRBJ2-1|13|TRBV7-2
CASTPRRESEQFF
TGTGCCAGCACCCCAAGACGGGAGAGTGAGCAGTTCTTC
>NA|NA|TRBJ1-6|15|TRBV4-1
CASSQGGQFNSPLHF
TGCGCCAGCAGCCAAGGTGGACAGTTTAATTCACCCCTCCACTTT
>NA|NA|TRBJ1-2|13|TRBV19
CASSLDGIYGYTF
TGTGCCAGTAGCCTTGACGGGATCTATGGCTACACCTTC
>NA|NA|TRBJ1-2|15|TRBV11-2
CASSSSNSINYGYTF
TGTGCCAGCAGCTCGTCCAACAGTATTAACTATGGCTACACCTTC
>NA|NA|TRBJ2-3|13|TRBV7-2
CASSSPGPDTQYF
TGTGCCAGCAGCTCCCCAGGGCCGGATACGCAGTATTTT
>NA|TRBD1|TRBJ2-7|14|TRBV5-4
CASSLTGGHYEQYF
TGTGCCAGCAGCTTAACAGGGGGGCACTACGAGCAGTACTTC
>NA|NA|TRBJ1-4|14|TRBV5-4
CASSLGATNEKLFF
TGTGCCAGCAGCCTAGGGGCAACTAATGAAAAACTGTTTTTT
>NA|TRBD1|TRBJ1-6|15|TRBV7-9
CASSLETGGYSPLHF
TGTGCCAGCAGCCTCGAGACAGGGGGCTACTCACCCCTCCACTTT
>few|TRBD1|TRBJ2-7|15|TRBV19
CASSIGTGSSYEQYF
TGTGCCAGTAGTATAGGGACAGGGAGCTCCTACGAGCAGTACTTC
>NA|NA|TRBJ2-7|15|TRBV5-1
CASSLARGRADEQYF
TGCGCCAGCAGCTTGGCTAGGGGCAGGGCGGACGAGCAGTACTTC